These 19 T cell receptor beta chains share one sample of origin, sequenced in a study of T cell responses to AZD1222 COVID-19 vaccine. Clones were sequenced by immunoSEQ multiplex PCR, and TCRdb holds only the in-frame ones, with some missing. The repertoire holds approximately 190,000 clones, approximately 91% seen once, with roughly 0.99% in the top ten. Source: peripheral blood, taken on day 0 of AZD1222 vaccination. The receptor set was obtained from an adult in good health.

J is TRBJ2-5 and V is TRBV7-2; weak D call: TRBD1 (5 bases). From germline, CDR1 is SGHTA and CDR2 FQGNSA. The CDR3 contains 14 residues. V was pared by 3 bases and J by 0 bases, with 8 bases between. This CDR3 is CASSLRQHQETQYF. The DNA for the CDR3 is TGTGCCAGCAGCTTGAGACAGCACCAAGAGACCCAGTACTTC.

The chain recombines TRBV7-9 with TRBJ1-1, with a tentative D call TRBD1 (6 bases). There are 17 residues in the CDR3. Germline V gene lookup returns CDR1 SEHNR and CDR2 FQNEAQ (reference sequence). Deletions cut 3 bases from V and 1 base from J, with 18 bases between. The CDR3 DNA follows: TGTGCCAGCAGCTTTCCCCGGGGGGGCACGAGGAACACTGAAGCTTTCTTT. Translated, it gives CASSFPRGGTRNTEAFF.

The rearrangement links TRBV9 to TRBJ2-7, with TRBD2 identical over 11 bases. V dropped 1 base and J dropped 0; count of bases not matched to a gene: 12. The germline V gene encodes CDR1 SGDLS and CDR2 YYNGEE. The length of the CDR3 is 19 residues. The CDR3 sequence is CASSVSGGLAGTSSYEQYF. The CDR3, as DNA: TGTGCCAGCAGCGTATCCGGAGGACTAGCGGGTACCTCCTCCTACGAGCAGTACTTC.

On this clone: Compared with germline, one end of the junction differs, possibly owing to a read error. The chain links TRBV28 to TRBJ2-1; TRBD1 matches 7 bases. CDR1 is MDHEN and CDR2 is SYDVKM in the germline V gene. The CDR3 totals 13 residues. CDR3 bases: TGTGCCAGCACCCAAGGGACAGACAAAGAGCAGTTCTTC. Translated, it gives CASTQGTDKEQFF.

The J gene is TRBJ2-7, the V gene TRBV6-1; D gene ambiguous. Trimming took 3 bases from V and 6 from J, leaving 18 bases between them. Germline assignment: CDR1 MNHNS and CDR2 SASEGT. CDR3 length equals 15 residues. The CDR3 loop reads CASSDPQTLWGEQYF. The CDR3 DNA reads as TGTGCCAGCAGTGATCCGCAGACGCTATGGGGCGAGCAGTACTTC.

This chain uses TRBV18 with TRBJ1-2; D possibly corresponds to TRBD1 (5 bases). V gave up 4 bases and J gave up 4 bases, with 13 bases separating them. Germline V gene data show CDR1 as KGHSH and CDR2 as LQKENI. The CDR3 contains 14 residues. CDR3: CASSREGVSYGYTF. For the CDR3, the DNA is TGTGCCAGCTCACGTGAAGGGGTGAGCTATGGCTACACCTTC.

The V gene is TRBV5-1, the J gene TRBJ2-1; D is undetermined. V was shortened by 0 bases and J by 4 bases, with 11 bases between the two germline ends. Germline V gene data show CDR1 as SGHRS and CDR2 as YFSETQ. This CDR3 is built from 15 residues. The DNA of the CDR3 is TGCGCCAGCAGCTTGGCTGGGTGGGGATACAATGAGCAGTTCTTC. Its translation is CASSLAGWGYNEQFF. Full variable domain (outside the CDR3, taken from reference TRBV5-1 and TRBJ2-1): KAGVTQTPRYLIKTRGQQVTLSCSPISGHRSVSWYQQTPGQGLQFLFEYFSETQRNKGNFPGRFSGRQFSNSRSEMNVSTLELGDSALYLCASSLAGWGYNEQFFGPGTRLTVL.

The chain employs TRBV7-2 and TRBJ2-1; 7 bases are a match to TRBD2. This CDR3 has 15 residues. Germline loops: CDR1 SGHTA, CDR2 FQGNSA. The V gene end was trimmed by 3 bases and the J gene end by 7 bases; junction bases not matched to a gene: 9. The CDR3 nucleotides read TGTGCCAGCAGCTTGGGGGGGGTTGGTCTGAATGAGCAGTTCTTC. Translation gives CASSLGGVGLNEQFF.

CDR3 loop: CASNTDRGYTF. The CDR3 nucleotides read TGTGCCAGCAACACTGACAGAGGCTACACCTTC. The chain combines TRBV12-3 or TRBV12-4 with TRBJ1-2; TRBD1 might be the D (5 bases). Trimming took off 7 bases at V and 8 bases at J, with 11 bases between the two ends. This CDR3 comprises 11 residues.

This clone was seen just once. This rearrangement joins TRBV29-1 to TRBJ1-1; no reliable D call. Germline CDR1 SQVTM, CDR2 ANQGSEA. The CDR3 has 14 residues. With 6 bases removed from V and 4 bases from J, the gap between germline ends came to 18 bases. In DNA form, the CDR3 reads TGCAGCGTCCCCCTAGTTGCCGGGAGCACTGAAGCTTTCTTT. Translating it yields CSVPLVAGSTEAFF.

The genes are TRBV11-3 and TRBJ2-2; the match to TRBD1 covers 8 bases. The germline V gene encodes CDR1 SGHNT and CDR2 YENEEA. V shed 5 bases, J shed 5 bases, and the junction held 10 bases outside the gene matches. This CDR3 contains 16 residues. The CDR3 DNA reads as TGTGCCAGCAGCCCCGGGACAGGAACTAAGACCGGGGAGCTGTTTTTT. Protein: CASSPGTGTKTGELFF.

This clone appeared a single time. The chain joins TRBV12-3 or TRBV12-4 to TRBJ2-1; a weak D match, TRBD1 (5 bases). The CDR3 runs to 12 residues. V was clipped by 4 bases and J by 10 bases, with 11 bases between them. The CDR3 DNA reads TGTGCCAGCAGTTCCAAACAGGACGAGCAGTTCTTC. Translating gives CASSSKQDEQFF.

This clone was picked up a small number of times. The CDR3 protein is CASSPFGGVNGELFF. The CDR3 nucleotides are TGTGCCAGCAGCCCATTCGGGGGTGTTAACGGGGAGCTGTTTTTT. The J gene is TRBJ2-2, the V gene TRBV7-8, with D perhaps TRBD2 (6 bases). This CDR3 spans 15 amino acids. V was clipped by 5 bases and J by 7 bases, with 17 bases between them. Per germline, CDR1 SGHVS and CDR2 FQNEAQ.

The rearrangement links TRBV7-8 to TRBJ2-5, with TRBD2 matching 7 bases. The CDR3 has 16 amino acids. CDR1 and CDR2 (germline): SGHVS, FQNEAQ. Trimming cost V 3 bases and J 3 bases; bases outside gene matches: 10. The CDR3 DNA follows: TGTGCCAGCAGCTTCCCAACCCTAGCGGCCGAAGAGACCCAGTACTTC. Its translation is CASSFPTLAAEETQYF. Based on the CDR3 plus reference TRBV7-8 and TRBJ2-5, the full variable domain is GAGVSQSPRYKVAKRGQDVALRCDPISGHVSLFWYQQALGQGPEFLTYFQNEAQLDKSGLPSDRFFAERPEGSVSTLKIQRTQQEDSAVYLCASSFPTLAAEETQYFGPGTRLLVL.

The rearrangement joins TRBV28 to TRBJ1-1; tentative D call: TRBD1 (5 bases). The ends were cut back, 5 bases at V and 13 bases at J, with 20 bases in the middle. The CDR3 runs 13 residues. The germline V gene encodes CDR1 MDHEN and CDR2 SYDVKM. CDR3 protein: CASSLSGTEGLFF. CDR3 sequence (DNA): TGTGCCAGCAGTCTATCCGGGACGGAGGGCCTTTTCTTT.

This clone was detected once. The CDR3 protein is CASSYVGQGVSPLHF. The CDR3, as DNA: TGTGCCAGCAGTTACGTGGGACAGGGGGTCTCACCCCTCCACTTT. J is TRBJ1-6 and V is TRBV6-2 or TRBV6-3; 11 bases agree with TRBD1. The CDR3 loop spans 15 amino acids. V was clipped by 2 bases and J by 10 bases; unmatched bases: 4. The germline V gene has CDR1 MNHEY and CDR2 SVGEGT.

V is TRBV11-1 and J is TRBJ2-7; 8 positions agree with TRBD2. The germline V gene has CDR1 SGHAT and CDR2 FQDESV (reference sequence). V was pared by 3 bases and J by 3 bases, with 1 base of the junction left unmatched. The CDR3 extends over 13 amino acids. Here the CDR3 reads CASSLGTSYEQYF. CDR3 nucleotides: TGTGCCAGCAGCTTGGGGACTAGCTACGAGCAGTACTTC.

The chain joins TRBV9 to TRBJ1-1, with 8 positions matching TRBD1. Germline values: CDR1 SGDLS, CDR2 YYNGEE. V dropped 0 bases and J dropped 3; count of bases not matched to a gene: 4. This CDR3 contains 15 residues. The CDR3, as DNA: TGTGCCAGCAGCGTAGTGCAGGGGGCCGACACTGAAGCTTTCTTT. Translating it yields CASSVVQGADTEAFF. Full variable domain (missing parts from reference TRBV9 and TRBJ1-1): DSGVTQTPKHLITATGQRVTLRCSPRSGDLSVYWYQQSLDQGLQFLIQYYNGEERAKGNILERFSAQQFPDLHSELNLSSLELGDSALYFCASSVVQGADTEAFFGQGTRLTVV.

This chain links TRBV3-1 (or the pseudogene TRBV3-2) with TRBJ1-1; D gene uncertain. The CDR3 covers 17 residues. CDR1 and CDR2 from the germline V gene are LGHDT and YNNKEL (reference sequence). V was cut by 0 bases and J by 4 bases, with 18 bases left in between. In nucleotides, the CDR3 is TGTGCCAGCAGCCAAGATCCCCGGCGCCTGGGGTCCACTGAAGCTTTCTTT. Translation: CASSQDPRRLGSTEAFF.